The rows below give T cell receptor beta chains drawn from one sample of a study of T cells in localized non-small cell lung cancer. Measured with immunoSEQ multiplex PCR; TCRdb has only the in-frame clones, and not every one. This table has 52,000 or so clones, roughly 84% appearing once. This material consisted of peripheral blood mononuclear cells, taken before any cancer treatment. All receptors come from a man aged 40-75 years with stage III lung adenocarcinoma. CDR3s include the opening cysteine and the closing phenylalanine or tryptophan. The order of the fields is D gene, V gene, clone size, J gene, CDR3 protein, CDR3 DNA. The D gene is left open where the match is weak. Clone sizes are given selectively: once, few, many, or a class where the clone is expanded.

TRBD2,TRBV11-3,.,TRBJ2-1,CASTPSGSYNEQFF,TGTGCCAGCACGCCTAGCGGGTCCTACAATGAGCAGTTCTTC
TRBD2,TRBV2,.,TRBJ2-6,CALGGTGANVLTF,TGTGCCCTGGGGGGGACTGGGGCCAACGTCCTGACTTTC
TRBD1,TRBV7-3,once,TRBJ2-1,CASSLKDRGDEQFF,TGTGCCAGCAGCTTAAAGGACAGGGGCGATGAGCAGTTCTTC
TRBD1,TRBV29-1,.,TRBJ1-1,CSVDEGASEAFF,TGCAGCGTTGACGAGGGGGCCTCTGAAGCTTTCTTT
.,TRBV27,.,TRBJ2-7,CASSPVGISTYEQYF,TGTGCCAGCAGTCCCGTGGGGATAAGTACCTACGAGCAGTACTTC
TRBD1,TRBV19,.,TRBJ1-5,CASSPTGGSNQPQHF,TGTGCCAGTAGTCCCACAGGGGGTAGCAATCAGCCCCAGCATTTT
TRBD2,TRBV5-1,.,TRBJ2-7,CASSWWAGEIYEQYF,TGCGCCAGCAGTTGGTGGGCGGGAGAGATATACGAGCAGTACTTC
TRBD1,TRBV7-6,.,TRBJ1-1,CASSVTGGAKTEAFF,TGTGCCAGCAGCGTGACAGGGGGAGCAAAAACTGAAGCTTTCTTT
.,TRBV29-1,.,TRBJ2-5,CSVEPQGKTQYF,TGCAGCGTTGAACCGCAGGGGAAGACCCAGTACTTC
.,TRBV5-4,.,TRBJ2-7,CASSSTYEQYF,TGTGCCAGCAGCTCCACCTACGAGCAGTACTTC
.,TRBV2,.,TRBJ2-5,CASSGLGQLQETQYF,TGTGCCAGCAGTGGTCTGGGGCAGCTCCAAGAGACCCAGTACTTC
TRBD1,TRBV7-2,.,TRBJ2-1,CASSLTGDANEQFF,TGTGCCAGCAGCTTAACAGGGGATGCCAATGAGCAGTTCTTC
.,TRBV5-1,.,TRBJ2-2,CASSLAQNTGELFF,TGCGCCAGCAGCTTGGCGCAGAACACCGGGGAGCTGTTTTTT
.,TRBV7-9,once,TRBJ2-7,CASSGPGRNYEQYF,TGTGCCAGCAGCGGTCCGGGACGGAATTACGAGCAGTACTTC
.,TRBV9,.,TRBJ1-6,CASSVNQESYNSPLHF,TGTGCCAGCAGCGTTAACCAGGAGTCCTATAATTCACCCCTCCACTTT
TRBD1,TRBV5-4,few,TRBJ1-6,CASSLDGTGVSPLHF,TGTGCCAGCAGCTTGGATGGGACAGGCGTTTCACCCCTCCACTTT
TRBD1,TRBV6-5,.,TRBJ1-1,CASSYSGQGYAGAFF,TGTGCCAGCAGTTACTCAGGACAGGGATATGCCGGTGCTTTCTTT
TRBD2,TRBV5-4,.,TRBJ2-3,CASNPGGPGADTQYF,TGTGCCAGCAATCCGGGAGGGCCTGGGGCAGATACGCAGTATTTT
.,TRBV19,.,TRBJ1-6,CASSMDGRYSPLHF,TGTGCCAGTAGTATGGACGGCAGATACTCCCCCCTCCACTTT
TRBD1,TRBV19,.,TRBJ1-5,CASSLPGGYQPQHF,TGTGCCAGTAGCTTACCAGGGGGCTATCAGCCCCAGCATTTT
.,TRBV4-2,.,TRBJ2-5,CASGTSQETQYF,TGTGCCAGCGGGACTTCGCAAGAGACCCAGTACTTC
.,TRBV11-1,once,TRBJ2-2,CASSLGRWAPNTGELFF,TGTGCCAGCAGCTTAGGTCGGTGGGCGCCGAACACCGGGGAGCTGTTTTTT
TRBD1,TRBV2,.,TRBJ2-7,CASSEDRDSYEQYF,TGTGCCAGCAGCGAGGACAGGGACTCCTACGAGCAGTACTTC
.,TRBV5-3,once,TRBJ2-1,CARSFGVSSYNEQFF,TGTGCCAGAAGCTTCGGAGTGAGCTCCTACAATGAGCAGTTCTTC
.,TRBV7-9,.,TRBJ2-1,CASSSHVAVEQFF,TGTGCCAGCAGCTCCCACGTCGCGGTTGAGCAGTTCTTC
TRBD1,TRBV7-6,.,TRBJ1-4,CASSSSTGGGEKLFF,TGTGCCAGCAGCTCCTCCACAGGGGGCGGTGAAAAACTGTTTTTT
TRBD1,TRBV11-3,.,TRBJ1-1,CASSEQGGNTEAFF,TGTGCCAGCAGCGAACAGGGGGGGAACACTGAAGCTTTCTTT
.,TRBV11-2,once,TRBJ2-7,CASSDGLQYEQYF,TGTGCCAGCAGCGACGGACTACAATACGAGCAGTACTTC
.,TRBV27,.,TRBJ1-1,CASRKLWPQGSNTEAFF,TGTGCCAGCAGAAAATTATGGCCCCAAGGGTCGAACACTGAAGCTTTCTTT
TRBD1,TRBV19,.,TRBJ1-1,CASSIVPGGTKTEAFF,TGTGCCAGTAGTATAGTTCCAGGGGGAACAAAAACTGAAGCTTTCTTT
.,TRBV12-5,.,TRBJ2-7,CASGLVRSEAYEQYF,TGTGCTAGTGGTTTGGTACGAAGCGAAGCCTACGAGCAGTACTTC
TRBD1,TRBV11-3,.,TRBJ2-6,CASSPLTETGISGANVLTF,TGTGCCAGCAGCCCACTTACGGAGACAGGGATCTCTGGGGCCAACGTCCTGACTTTC
TRBD2,TRBV19,.,TRBJ2-7,CASSEVAGGSYEQYF,TGTGCCAGTAGTGAGGTAGCGGGAGGGTCCTACGAGCAGTACTTC
TRBD1,TRBV2,.,TRBJ2-5,CASIFRDRGQETQYF,TGTGCCAGCATTTTCCGGGACAGGGGGCAAGAGACCCAGTACTTC
TRBD1,TRBV5-1,.,TRBJ2-5,CASSLAGQPPETQYF,TGCGCCAGCAGCTTGGCGGGACAGCCGCCGGAGACCCAGTACTTC
.,TRBV18,.,TRBJ2-7,CASSPGSKWEQYF,TGTGCCAGCTCACCGGGCAGCAAATGGGAGCAGTACTTC
TRBD1,TRBV4-1,.,TRBJ2-3,CASSLSATDRGAPTDTQYF,TGCGCCAGCAGCCTCTCGGCCACTGACAGGGGGGCGCCCACAGATACGCAGTATTTT
.,TRBV11-3,.,TRBJ2-7,CASSFGSSSYEQYF,TGTGCCAGCAGCTTCGGGAGCAGCTCCTACGAGCAGTACTTC
TRBD2,TRBV11-2,few,TRBJ2-7,CAGRGDSYEQYF,TGTGCAGGTCGGGGGGACTCCTACGAGCAGTACTTC
.,TRBV29-1,once,TRBJ2-3,CSVDERTDTQYF,TGCAGCGTTGATGAGAGGACAGATACGCAGTATTTT
.,TRBV15,.,TRBJ1-1,CATSSPGQNTEAFF,TGTGCCACCAGCAGCCCGGGACAGAACACTGAAGCTTTCTTT
.,TRBV18,.,TRBJ2-5,CASSTGGDRAQTQYF,TGTGCCAGCTCAACCGGGGGAGACAGGGCGCAGACCCAGTACTTC
TRBD1,TRBV4-3,few,TRBJ2-7,CASSQGPGQGTYEQYF,TGCGCCAGCAGCCAGGGACCGGGACAGGGGACCTACGAGCAGTACTTC
.,TRBV7-8,.,TRBJ1-1,CASSWAGDQGTEAFF,TGTGCCAGCAGCTGGGCAGGGGATCAGGGCACTGAAGCTTTCTTT
.,TRBV19,.,TRBJ1-2,CASSIDQYRAVGYTF,TGTGCCAGTAGTATAGATCAATACAGGGCGGTTGGCTACACCTTC
.,TRBV7-6,.,TRBJ2-2,CASSPRSPLDTGELFF,TGTGCCAGCAGCCCCCGAAGCCCTCTGGACACCGGGGAGCTGTTTTTT
TRBD2,TRBV10-3,.,TRBJ2-7,CAISEGSGRFNEQYF,TGTGCCATCAGTGAGGGTAGCGGGAGGTTCAACGAGCAGTACTTC
.,TRBV28,.,TRBJ1-2,CASSALGGPGQTYGYTF,TGTGCCAGCAGTGCTTTAGGGGGGCCGGGACAAACCTATGGCTACACCTTC
TRBD1,TRBV7-2,few,TRBJ1-4,CASSLGGGGTNEKLFF,TGTGCCAGCAGCTTGGGAGGGGGCGGCACTAATGAAAAACTGTTTTTT
.,TRBV28,.,TRBJ2-3,CASTYQGTDTQYF,TGTGCCAGCACGTATCAGGGGACAGATACGCAGTATTTT
.,TRBV7-9,.,TRBJ2-1,CASSLGSASVQFF,TGTGCCAGCAGCTTAGGGAGCGCCAGTGTGCAGTTCTTC
.,TRBV5-6,.,TRBJ2-6,CASSLGRSPNSGANVLTF,TGTGCCAGCAGCTTGGGAAGGTCCCCAAACTCTGGGGCCAACGTCCTGACTTTC
TRBD1,TRBV11-3,many,TRBJ1-1,CASSYETGDTEAFF,TGTGCCAGCAGCTACGAGACAGGGGACACTGAAGCTTTCTTT
.,TRBV29-1,.,TRBJ1-1,CSARTVEAFF,TGCAGCGCCAGGACGGTCGAAGCTTTCTTT